These 9 T cell receptor beta chains were sequenced from one sample in a study. TCRdb reanalysed the 5' RACE reads using MiXCR and keeps one entry per CDR3 protein. In the table there are some 30,000 distinct CDR3 sequences, about a quarter of which are singletons. Source material: naive CD4+ T cells sorted from a lymph node. Subset denoted: naive CD4+ T cells, CD4+CD45RA+CD25-. The receptors shown here come from a female donor with breast cancer.

The rearrangement uses TRBV12-3 or TRBV12-4 and TRBJ1-2; no reliable D call. The length of the CDR3 is 12 residues. The germline V and J ends were trimmed by 3 bases and 7 bases, with 9 bases remaining between them. The CDR3 bases are TGTGCCAGCAGTTTCGGAAGGGCTGGCTACACCTTC. Translating gives CASSFGRAGYTF.

At least ten counts were recorded for this clonotype. This chain links TRBV28 with TRBJ2-3; no clear D. Trimming shortened V by 2 bases and J by 6 bases, and 6 bases separated the two germline ends. This CDR3 region has 12 residues. Germline loops: CDR1 MDHEN, CDR2 SYDVKM. The CDR3 sequence is CASSLMLDTQYF. CDR3 in DNA: TGTGCCAGCAGTTTAATGTTGGATACGCAGTATTTT.

V and J are TRBV25-1 and TRBJ2-5; 15 nucleotides agree with TRBD2. After removal of 3 bases from V and 3 bases from J, the junction contained 2 bases not matched to a gene. CDR3 length: 16 residues. Germline V gene sequence: CDR1 MGHDK, CDR2 SYGVNS. As DNA, the CDR3 is TGTGCCAGCAGTGAGGGACTAGCGGGGGGAGAAGAGACCCAGTACTTC. It codes for CASSEGLAGGEETQYF.

This clonotype has a single count. An end of the junction does not agree with germline; a read error may underlie this. The chain is built from TRBV3-1 and TRBJ2-7; a possible D gene is TRBD1 (5 bases). The CDR3 consists of 13 residues. Germline V CDR1 and CDR2: LGHDT, YNNKEL (reference sequence). The DNA for the CDR3 is TGTGCCAGCCGCCAAGTACAGGTAGGCGAGCAGTACTTC. Translation: CASRQVQVGEQYF.

This clonotype was seen at least ten times. The chain employs TRBV12-5 and TRBJ2-1; D is unresolved. Germline CDR1 LGHNT, CDR2 FRNRAP. The CDR3 contains 12 residues. Trimming took off 1 base at V and 5 bases at J, with 3 bases between the two ends. The CDR3 region is CASGLDNNEQFF. CDR3 sequence (DNA): TGTGCTAGTGGTTTGGACAACAATGAGCAGTTCTTC.

This clonotype showed up many times. The V call is TRBV4-1, the J call TRBJ2-5; 10 positions agree with TRBD2. The V gene end was trimmed by 4 bases and the J gene end by 3 bases; junction bases not matched to a gene: 5. The CDR3 loop spans 15 amino acids. Looked up from germline, CDR1 is MGHRA and CDR2 is YSYEKL. The CDR3, as DNA: TGCGCCAGCAGCCGGAGCGGGAGGGCCAAAGAGACCCAGTACTTC. Protein product: CASSRSGRAKETQYF.

This clonotype was counted a few times. The chain couples TRBV20-1 to TRBJ2-7; weak D call: TRBD2 (5 bases). Deletions cut 0 bases from V and 4 bases from J, with 13 bases between. Germline V CDR1 and CDR2: DFQATT, SNEGSKA (reference sequence). The CDR3 covers 14 residues. DNA of the CDR3: TGCAGTGCTAGAGACCTCGACCGACTATACGAGCAGTACTTC. Protein sequence: CSARDLDRLYEQYF.

The chain couples TRBV4-1 to TRBJ1-4, with D possibly being TRBD1 (5 bases). V was cut by 0 bases and J by 12 bases, with 23 bases left in between. The germline V gene encodes CDR1 MGHRA and CDR2 YSYEKL. The CDR3 totals 17 residues. The CDR3 nucleotides read TGCGCCAGCAGCCAAGATCCAGGGCGGGGTCGAAGAGCGGAACTGTTTTTT. This codes for CASSQDPGRGRRAELFF.

The chain carries TRBV4-3 and TRBJ1-6; D remains unclear. The V end lost 1 base, the J end lost 0 bases, and 7 bases lay between the germline ends. The CDR3 contains 16 residues. Germline V gene lookup returns CDR1 LGHNA and CDR2 YSLEER. This chain's CDR3 is CASSQVVDSYNSPLHF. For the CDR3, the DNA is TGCGCCAGCAGCCAAGTGGTGGACTCCTATAATTCACCCCTCCACTTT.